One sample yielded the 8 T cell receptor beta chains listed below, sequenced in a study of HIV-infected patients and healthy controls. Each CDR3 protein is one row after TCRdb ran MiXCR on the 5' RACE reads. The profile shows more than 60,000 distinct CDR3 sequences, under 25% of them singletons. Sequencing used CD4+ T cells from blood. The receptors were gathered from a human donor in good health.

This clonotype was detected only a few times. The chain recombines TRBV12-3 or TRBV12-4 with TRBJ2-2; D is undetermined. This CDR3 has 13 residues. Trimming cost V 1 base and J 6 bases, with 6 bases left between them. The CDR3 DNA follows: TGTGCCAGCAGTTTAGGTTCGGCCGGGGAGCTGTTTTTT. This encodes CASSLGSAGELFF.

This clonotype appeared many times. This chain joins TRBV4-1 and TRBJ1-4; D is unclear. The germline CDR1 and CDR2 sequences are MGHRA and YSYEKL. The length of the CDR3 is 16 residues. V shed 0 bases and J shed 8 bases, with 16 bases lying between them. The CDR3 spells CASSQDNGRLGEKLFF. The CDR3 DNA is TGCGCCAGCAGCCAAGACAATGGGAGATTGGGCGAAAAACTGTTTTTT.

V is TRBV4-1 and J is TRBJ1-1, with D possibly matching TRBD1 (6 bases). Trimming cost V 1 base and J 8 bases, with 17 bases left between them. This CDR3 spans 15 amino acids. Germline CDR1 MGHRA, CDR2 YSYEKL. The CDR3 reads CASSQGGHGGGEAFF. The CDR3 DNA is TGCGCCAGCAGCCAAGGAGGTCACGGAGGGGGGGAAGCTTTCTTT.

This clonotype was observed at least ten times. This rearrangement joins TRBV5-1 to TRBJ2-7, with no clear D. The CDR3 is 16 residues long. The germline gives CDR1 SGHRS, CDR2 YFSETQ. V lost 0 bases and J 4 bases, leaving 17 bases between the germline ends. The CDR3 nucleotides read TGCGCCAGCAGCTTGGGGAGTTACGACTCACAATACGAGCAGTACTTC. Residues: CASSLGSYDSQYEQYF.

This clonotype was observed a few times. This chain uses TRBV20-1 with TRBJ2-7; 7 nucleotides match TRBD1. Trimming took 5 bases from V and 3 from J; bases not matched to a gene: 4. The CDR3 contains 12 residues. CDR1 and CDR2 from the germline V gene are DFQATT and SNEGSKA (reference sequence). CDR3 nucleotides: TGCAGTGCTCAAAGACAGGGCTACGAGCAGTACTTC. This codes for CSAQRQGYEQYF.

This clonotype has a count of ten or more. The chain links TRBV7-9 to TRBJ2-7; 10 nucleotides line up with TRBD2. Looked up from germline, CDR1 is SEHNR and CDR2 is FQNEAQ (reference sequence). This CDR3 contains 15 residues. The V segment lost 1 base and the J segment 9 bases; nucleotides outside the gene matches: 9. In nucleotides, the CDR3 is TGTGCCAGCAGCTTAGTGGCTAGCGGGAGTGGTCCGCAGTACTTC. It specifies CASSLVASGSGPQYF.

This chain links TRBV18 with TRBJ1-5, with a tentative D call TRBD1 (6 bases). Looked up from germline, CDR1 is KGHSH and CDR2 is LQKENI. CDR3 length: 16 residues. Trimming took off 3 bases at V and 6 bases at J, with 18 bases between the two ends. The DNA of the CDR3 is TGTGCCAGCTCACCTCCTGGAGGGGGTGGTGGTCAGCCCCAGCATTTT. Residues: CASSPPGGGGGQPQHF.

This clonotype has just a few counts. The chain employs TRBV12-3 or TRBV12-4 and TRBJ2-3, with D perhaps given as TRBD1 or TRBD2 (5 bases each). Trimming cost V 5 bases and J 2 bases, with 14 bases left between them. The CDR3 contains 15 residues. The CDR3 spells CASSRTGANTDTQYF. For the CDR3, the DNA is TGTGCCAGCAGTCGAACCGGGGCTAACACAGATACGCAGTATTTT.